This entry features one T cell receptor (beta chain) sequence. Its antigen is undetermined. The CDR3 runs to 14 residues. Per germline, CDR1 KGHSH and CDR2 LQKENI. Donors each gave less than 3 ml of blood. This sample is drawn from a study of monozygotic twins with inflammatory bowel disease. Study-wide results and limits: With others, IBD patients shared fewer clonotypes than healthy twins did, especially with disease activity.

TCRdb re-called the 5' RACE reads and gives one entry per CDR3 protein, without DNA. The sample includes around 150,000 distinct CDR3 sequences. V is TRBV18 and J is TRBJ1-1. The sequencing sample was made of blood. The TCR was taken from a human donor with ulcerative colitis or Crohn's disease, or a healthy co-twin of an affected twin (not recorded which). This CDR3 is CASSPQGQVTEAFF.